This T cell receptor beta chain appears in the sequencing data of a study of Graves' ophthalmopathy and Graves' hyperthyroidism. This clonotype occurred many times. Beta-chain TCR CDR3 regions were amplified from RNA transcripts. Second-round multiplex PCR came after first-round RT-PCR with HTBI primers. TCRdb re-called the multiplex PCR reads through MiXCR, storing one row per CDR3 protein. Of 400,000 to 450,000 distinct CDR3 sequences in the sample, about 21% are singletons; the top ten hold more than 2.5%. Diagnosis relied on clinical symptoms, serum thyroxine, TRAb, thyroid ultrasound and orbital computed tomography. From fresh peripheral blood, roughly 10 ml in volume, the PBMCs were obtained. The CDR3 is 17 residues long. The germline V and J ends were trimmed by 0 bases and 2 bases, with 17 bases remaining between them. From germline, CDR1 is LNHNV and CDR2 YYDKDF (reference sequence).

V and J are TRBV15 and TRBJ2-7; possibly TRBD2 for D (7 bases). This clonotype was sampled from a woman aged 18-35 years with stable Graves' hyperthyroidism. The sample was peripheral blood. The CDR3 sequence is CATSRDWGRLAPYEQYF. CDR3 in DNA: TGTGCCACCAGCAGAGATTGGGGGCGACTAGCCCCCTACGAGCAGTACTTC.